What follows describes a single T cell receptor (beta chain). Its target antigen remains unknown. Base qualities are missing; no much larger clone stands one base away. This sample is part of a study of cytomegalovirus exposure and HLA in healthy donors (dated by TCRdb to the late 2010s). For the wider study: An earlier analysis of some 600 of the donors reported about 300 Gb of sequence data and 117 million unique TCR beta sequences obtained from about 179 million T cells. Roughly 300 gigabases of sequencing data and around 85 million unique TCR sequences made up an early release that covered under 750 HLA-typed donors. Of the roughly 410 genotyped donors, 81% were placed in the genetic ancestry cluster associated with self-reported Caucasian donors. The study aimed to test whether signatures of past pathogen exposure could be identified by cataloging public T cell receptors. The study profiled the T cell repertoires of hundreds of subjects by immunosequencing and related them to cytomegalovirus serostatus. In addition to the first cohort of 666 subjects, a separate validation cohort of 100 to 150 different subjects was used. To predict cytomegalovirus infection status, the study brought together high-throughput TCR immunosequencing, statistical association of individual TCRs with disease status, and machine learning. A later analysis re-examined previously published TCR beta repertoires from about 670 donors and added high-resolution HLA genotyping to investigate patterns of TCR occurrence. The later analysis used no new phenotypic data to find candidate immune exposures, relying instead on TCR beta sequences and their occurrence across donors. In an earlier analysis of 587 of the donors, high-throughput TCR beta sequencing was used to judge whether each TCR beta V gene segment behaved as functional or pseudogenic. Donor age, sex, ethnicity and CMV serostatus were collected together with the repertoire data. A later genetic analysis used genome-wide SNP genotypes for about 65% of the roughly 670 donors, treating that subset as a discovery cohort. Every repertoire in the discovery cohort had been generated on one and the same sequencing platform. Class I and class II HLA loci were covered by the typing at four-digit resolution. The number of typed donors differed by locus: about 629-640 for A, B, C, DRB1 and DQB1; approximately 530 for DQA1; some 610 for DPA1; and around 490 for DPB1. A handful of DR-DQ haplotypes were treated as single units for association and clustering because of strong linkage in the cohort. Among about 400 genotyped donors of the cohort, an average of around 250,000 unique TCR beta nucleotide sequences was sequenced per donor, of which about 18% were non-productive.

The cohort was made up of under 800 healthy bone marrow donors. All cohort members were sampled while nominally healthy, although unrecorded immune exposures were likely present. The donor tested CMV seronegative and was one of the 352 seronegative cohort members. A peripheral blood sample was collected from each donor, and TCR beta sequencing was performed on peripheral blood mononuclear cells. Genomic DNA extraction from the blood cell samples was performed with the Qiagen DNeasy Blood Extraction Kit. As encoded in the germline V gene, CDR1 is SGDLS while CDR2 is YYNGEE. From cysteine to phenylalanine, the CDR3 is 15 amino acids long. Just CDR3 DNA is preserved here, 45 bases in frame from base 1. V is pruned by 0 bases and J by 4 bases, leaving 5 bases of the junction without a gene match. Here is what the overall study found, with its caveats: The presence/absence analyses assumed that sequencing depth was roughly uniform across donors, and that assumption may not be true. A further reported finding was that TCR beta sequences accurately predicted the HLA-A and HLA-B alleles for most subjects in the first cohort. Cytomegalovirus status was reported to be diagnosed by the classifier with high specificity and sensitivity in both the original and validation cohorts. In a later analysis, the rate of TCR association differed among HLA loci, with DRB1 alleles having the most associated TCRs and HLA-C alleles having the fewest. The study listed over 150 TCR beta chains as associated with cytomegalovirus. A later analysis associated 15,000 to 20,000 TCR beta sequences with specific HLA alleles at a false discovery rate of 0.05. Some IMGT-functional V segments, including TRBV6-2 and TRBV6-3, could not be distinguished by the 87-base-pair reads and were therefore excluded. In a later analysis, HLA-associated TCR beta chains were found to be more clonally expanded and to have lower generation probabilities than equally common non-associated chains. The cohort was sequenced for TCR beta chains only, and without alpha or paired-chain data the features that could be detected were limited. In a later genetic analysis, a missense DCLRE1C variant was associated with V-gene and J-gene trimming of TCR beta chains, and the association was replicated in an independent cohort. It was suggested by the authors that the approach could potentially be generalized to other disease states and immunological phenotypes. The earlier analysis of 587 of the donors excluded some 15 rarely observed V segments, including chromosome 9 orphons, because counts were too low. According to a later analysis, most CMV-associated TCR beta chains appeared to be HLA-restricted, and the HLA associations seemed to be driven largely by CMV exposure. When HLA alleles, especially DR and DQ, strongly co-occurred, attributing TCR associations to individual alleles was difficult. Three of the identified cytomegalovirus-associated TCR beta chains were confirmed in vitro to be specific for cytomegalovirus antigens. Linkage disequilibrium might explain the correlated functional status among segregating V segments, but an unknown experimental factor could not be excluded. Most TCR sequences were observed very rarely across donors, whereas some public TCRs were present in many individuals. Because some donors lacked HLA typing at each locus, the association tests relied only on the typed subset. Several of the top co-occurrence clusters appeared to be linked to parvovirus B19, influenza, CMV and Epstein-Barr virus, according to a later analysis. For the cohort, immune exposure information was limited to CMV serostatus. In an earlier analysis of fewer than 750 of the donors, most TCR beta V segments were observed in productive rearrangements about 90% or about 30% of the time, broadly matching IMGT annotations. A later genetic analysis reported fewer N-insertions in productive TCRs among donors in an Asian-associated ancestry cluster than the approximately 670-donor mean. The sequencing pipeline was judged likely to have produced a cluster of highly shared sequence variants as a technical artifact.

The library was generated by the immunoSEQ multiplex PCR assay. A mixture of 60 forward primers for TCR Vbeta segments and 13 reverse primers for TCR Jbeta segments was used in the multiplex PCR. A multiplex PCR assay on genomic DNA amplified the CDR3 region of rearranged TCR beta genes. The amplified TCR beta libraries were sequenced on the Illumina HiSeq System as 87-base-pair reads. The authors' pipeline ran thus. A later analysis tallied roughly 78 million unique TCR beta chains across the 666 repertoires, and around 12 million of those chains were shared by two or more donors. Raw reads were error-corrected and collapsed into unique sequences with a nearest-neighbor algorithm that merged closely related sequences to remove PCR and sequencing errors. Alignment of CDR3 sequences to IMGT reference sequences was used to assign V, D and J gene segments. For a sequence to be retained, a match of at least six nucleotides was required to both a V gene segment and a J gene segment. A rearrangement counted as productive if the CDR3 had no stop codons and remained in frame with V and J, and every other rearrangement counted as non-productive. Following IMGT convention, CDR3 was defined as the stretch from the second conserved V-encoded cysteine to the conserved J-encoded phenylalanine. Sequences without an unambiguous match to a single V gene segment were excluded from the earlier analysis of several hundred of the donors. An earlier analysis of under 750 of the donors called V segments functional above 56.7% productive rearrangements and segregating when the between-donor standard deviation exceeded 5%. A statistical classification framework was built to diagnose cytomegalovirus status from the catalog of TCR beta chain sequences. In a later analysis, TCR nucleotide sequences were compared against IMGT/GENE-DB human TR gene sequences so that V and J genes could be assigned. Using the TCRdist pipeline, a later analysis assigned CDR3 sequences along with most-parsimonious VDJ recombination scenarios. A later analysis defined each TCR beta chain by its CDR3 amino acid sequence plus V-gene family, and excluded reads lacking a unique V-gene family. A later analysis removed over 500 highly shared, low-generation-probability nucleotide sequences to deal with suspected cross-contamination and a sequencing artifact. A later analysis calculated a clonal expansion index for each public chain from normalized within-repertoire ranks of inferred template counts. In a later analysis, generation probabilities were computed with a VDJ recombination model fitted to out-of-frame rearrangements, and the resulting probabilities were checked against IGoR. A later analysis scored TCR-TCR, TCR-HLA and TCR-CMV co-occurrence with hypergeometric tests, applying a repertoire-size bias correction to TCR pairs. In a later analysis, false discovery rates were estimated by permuting HLA or CMV assignments 20 times. A later analysis grouped co-occurring TCRs with DBSCAN, adding TCRdist sequence similarity when clustering within HLA-allele-positive subsets. Repertoires with fewer than 30,000 or more than 120,000 public chains, plus five repertoires with anomalous nucleotide sharing, were excluded from co-occurrence clustering. In TCRdb, the immuneACCESS table is reduced to in-frame sequences with V and J assigned. These tables do not hold every clone; where another copy was compared, an unresolved V gene accounts for under half, and the others remain unexplained. V and J calls and clone size follow that table, whereas D and trimming were derived from the DNA. A total of about 140,000 clones appear in this sample, approximately 80% of them only once. The ten largest clones represent nearly 5% of the sample.

This sequence uses TRBV9 and TRBJ2-5, and 8 junctional nucleotides match TRBD2. This TCR was recovered from a woman aged 45-60 years in good health and CMV-seronegative. The sequenced sample was PBMCs. The DNA reads TGTGCCAGCAGCGTAGCGGGGGGGGAACTAGAGACCCAGTACTTC. This sequence encodes CASSVAGGELETQYF.